This entry lists 25 T cell receptor beta chains sequenced from one sample in a study of T cell responses to AZD1222 COVID-19 vaccine. Libraries were prepared by immunoSEQ multiplex PCR; TCRdb keeps only in-frame clonotypes and omits some of them. This repertoire shows about 100,000 clones, 88% found once; its top ten account for about 2%. The source was peripheral blood, collected on day 0 of AZD1222 vaccination. These TCRs come from an adult in good health.

The J gene is TRBJ1-1, the V gene TRBV25-1; TRBD1 aligns across 8 bases. The CDR3 has 15 amino acids. Germline V gives CDR1 MGHDK, CDR2 SYGVNS. V trimming: 7 bases; J trimming: 1 base; junction bases outside the gene matches: 8. CDR3 amino acids: CASTGPGTGNTEAFF. CDR3 DNA: TGTGCCAGCACCGGTCCCGGGACAGGGAACACTGAAGCTTTCTTT.

The gene calls are TRBV2 and TRBJ2-7, with no clear D. The V and J ends lost 8 bases and 0 bases respectively, with 8 bases between them. CDR1 is SNHLY, CDR2 FYNNEI, per germline. The CDR3 length is 12 residues. CDR3 sequence reads: CASRDTSYEQYF. CDR3 nucleotide sequence: TGTGCCAGCCGAGACACCTCCTACGAGCAGTACTTC.

V gene TRBV18 combines with J gene TRBJ2-3; D may be TRBD2 (6 bases). Germline values: CDR1 KGHSH, CDR2 LQKENI. V was shortened by 2 bases and J by 6 bases, with 15 bases between the two germline ends. This CDR3 spans 15 amino acids. Written as DNA, the CDR3 is TGTGCCAGCTCACCATTTGAGACTGGGGGGGATACGCAGTATTTT. Translating gives CASSPFETGGDTQYF.

The J gene is TRBJ2-1, the V gene TRBV27; D is perhaps TRBD1 (7 bases). V was shortened by 8 bases and J by 3 bases, with 11 bases between the two germline ends. The CDR3 loop spans 13 amino acids. Germline CDR1 and CDR2: MNHEY and SMNVEV (reference sequence). CDR3 sequence reads: CASAGQSYNEQFF. In DNA, the CDR3 is TGTGCCAGCGCGGGACAGAGCTACAATGAGCAGTTCTTC.

This chain joins TRBV6-6 and TRBJ1-5; weak D call: TRBD1 (5 bases). This CDR3 has 14 amino acids. Deletions cut 2 bases from V and 6 bases from J, with 11 bases between. Germline V gene data show CDR1 as MNHNY and CDR2 as SVGAGI (reference sequence). The CDR3 spells CASSYGGSGQPQHF. Here the CDR3 DNA reads TGTGCCAGCAGTTACGGGGGGTCGGGTCAGCCCCAGCATTTT.

The V gene is TRBV9, the J gene TRBJ1-2; 11 bases align to TRBD1. Per germline, CDR1 SGDLS and CDR2 YYNGEE. CDR3 size: 13 residues. V shed 4 bases, J shed 8 bases, and the junction held 4 bases outside the gene matches. The CDR3 sequence is CASSTGTGGGYTF. The CDR3 DNA reads as TGTGCCAGCAGCACCGGGACAGGGGGAGGCTACACCTTC. Drawing the rest from reference TRBV9 and TRBJ1-2, the complete variable domain is DSGVTQTPKHLITATGQRVTLRCSPRSGDLSVYWYQQSLDQGLQFLIQYYNGEERAKGNILERFSAQQFPDLHSELNLSSLELGDSALYFCASSTGTGGGYTFGSGTRLTVV.

V and J are TRBV11-2 and TRBJ1-1; weak D call: TRBD1 (6 bases). Looked up from germline, CDR1 is SGHAT and CDR2 is FQNNGV. V dropped 4 bases and J dropped 1 base, with 10 bases sitting between them. This CDR3 contains 14 residues. The CDR3, as DNA: TGTGCCAGCAGCTCATCGGACAGGAACACTGAAGCTTTCTTT. This gives the protein CASSSSDRNTEAFF.

V and J are TRBV4-1 and TRBJ1-3; no definite D call. CDR1 and CDR2 (germline): MGHRA, YSYEKL. With 2 bases removed from V and 0 bases from J, the gap between germline ends came to 11 bases. The CDR3 is made up of 16 amino acids. CDR3 amino acids: CASSQIGSSSGNTIYF. The CDR3 nucleotides are TGCGCCAGCAGCCAAATCGGCAGCAGCTCTGGAAACACCATATATTTT.

The rearrangement joins TRBV24-1 to TRBJ2-1; D unclear. Germline V lookup: CDR1 KGHDR, CDR2 SFDVKD. Between the trimmed V and J ends, which lost 5 bases and 5 bases, there was a span of 3 bases. The CDR3 is made up of 11 amino acids. The DNA for the CDR3 is TGTGCCACCAGTGGACACAATGAGCAGTTCTTC. As protein: CATSGHNEQFF.

The J gene is TRBJ2-3, the V gene TRBV6-4; the match to TRBD2 covers 10 bases. The CDR3 is 15 amino acids. After removal of 6 bases from V and 1 base from J, the junction contained 4 bases not matched to a gene. Germline V gene data show CDR1 as MRHNA and CDR2 as SNTAGT. The CDR3, as DNA: TGTGCCAGCAGCTCCCTAGCGGGAGGCACAGATACGCAGTATTTT. Translated: CASSSLAGGTDTQYF.

The chain joins TRBV7-9 to TRBJ2-2; 9 bases align to TRBD1. Germline CDR1 is SEHNR and CDR2 is FQNEAQ (reference sequence). Trimming took 5 bases from V and 3 from J; bases not matched to a gene: 13. The CDR3 totals 18 residues. DNA for the CDR3: TGTGCCAGCAGCACCCGGGACAGGGTGGATTTTGACACCGGGGAGCTGTTTTTT. It is translated as CASSTRDRVDFDTGELFF.

The chain carries TRBV6-5 and TRBJ2-1; unclear D gene. This CDR3 is built from 14 residues. V lost 6 bases to trimming and J lost 4 bases, with 13 bases between them. Germline loops: CDR1 MNHEY, CDR2 SVGAGI. The DNA for the CDR3 is TGTGCCAGCAGCCCCTTAGGCGGTTACAATGAGCAGTTCTTC. Translation gives CASSPLGGYNEQFF.

The chain couples TRBV28 to TRBJ1-4; 10 nucleotides agree with TRBD1. Trimming at V came to 2 bases and at J to 0 bases, leaving 0 bases not matched to a gene. Germline CDR1 MDHEN, CDR2 SYDVKM. This CDR3 spans 16 amino acids. Here the CDR3 DNA reads TGTGCCAGCAGTTTAGGGACAGGGGCAACTAATGAAAAACTGTTTTTT. As protein: CASSLGTGATNEKLFF.

The gene calls are TRBV5-1 and TRBJ2-6, with TRBD1 matching 8 bases. Looked up from germline, CDR1 is SGHRS and CDR2 is YFSETQ. Losses at the gene ends were 4 bases for V and 4 bases for J; bases not matched to a gene: 7. The CDR3 consists of 16 residues. The CDR3 coding sequence is TGCGCCAGCAGCCTCCAGGGGGCGCACGGGGCCAACGTCCTGACTTTC. This translates into CASSLQGAHGANVLTF.

The V and J genes are TRBV6-6 and TRBJ2-1, with D perhaps given as TRBD1 or TRBD2 (5 bases each). The length of the CDR3 is 14 residues. The V end lost 2 bases, the J end lost 2 bases, and 7 bases lay between the germline ends. Germline CDR1 is MNHNY and CDR2 is SVGAGI (reference sequence). The CDR3 nucleotides read TGTGCCAGCAGTTACGAGGGACCCTACAATGAGCAGTTCTTC. This gives the protein CASSYEGPYNEQFF.

The rearrangement links TRBV15 to TRBJ1-5, with TRBD1 identical over 12 bases. Germline V lookup: CDR1 LNHNV, CDR2 YYDKDF (reference sequence). The length of the CDR3 is 17 residues. V lost 2 bases, J lost 3 bases, and 5 bases stayed unmatched. CDR3 loop: CATSRPGQGADNQPQHF. The CDR3, as DNA: TGTGCCACCAGCAGACCGGGACAGGGGGCAGACAATCAGCCCCAGCATTTT.

The chain links TRBV28 to TRBJ2-3, with 13 bases aligning to TRBD2. The V gene's germline CDR1 is MDHEN and CDR2 SYDVKM. With V trimmed by 5 bases and J by 4 bases, 3 bases remained unmatched. This CDR3 is built from 15 residues. CDR3 nucleotide sequence: TGTGCCAGCAGTCGGACTAGCGGGAGATCAGATACGCAGTATTTT. Its protein product is CASSRTSGRSDTQYF.

The V gene is TRBV28, the J gene TRBJ1-4, with TRBD1 matching over 7 bases. With V trimmed by 8 bases and J by 4 bases, 10 bases remained unmatched. The CDR3 has 15 residues. CDR1 and CDR2 (germline): MDHEN, SYDVKM. The CDR3 spells CASGHVTGNNEKLFF. In nucleotides, the CDR3 is TGTGCCAGCGGTCACGTGACAGGGAATAATGAAAAACTGTTTTTT.

The V and J genes are TRBV5-5 and TRBJ2-7, with a possible D match to TRBD1 (6 bases). CDR1 SGHKS and CDR2 YYEKEE come from the germline V gene (reference sequence). This CDR3 comprises 15 residues. Trimming took off 0 bases at V and 2 bases at J, with 12 bases between the two ends. DNA of the CDR3: TGTGCCAGCAGCTTGGCAGGGACAACCCCCTACGAGCAGTACTTC. Translated: CASSLAGTTPYEQYF. The full variable domain, rest sourced from reference TRBV5-5 and TRBJ2-7, is DAGVTQSPTHLIKTRGQQVTLRCSPISGHKSVSWYQQVLGQGPQFIFQYYEKEERGRGNFPDRFSARQFPNYSSELNVNALLLGDSALYLCASSLAGTTPYEQYFGPGTRLTVT.

V gene TRBV21-1 combines with J gene TRBJ2-7; the table calls TRBD2, which could not be checked here. TRBV21-1 is tagged as a pseudogene. CDR3 length: 14 amino acids. As DNA, the CDR3 is TGTGCCAGCGTCGGGGGGATCGGCTCCTACGAGCAGTACTTC. It is translated as CASVGGIGSYEQYF.

This chain connects TRBV7-2 to TRBJ1-5; perhaps TRBD1 as D (5 bases). The V gene's germline CDR1 is SGHTA and CDR2 FQGNSA. This CDR3 is built from 15 residues. The V end lost 1 base, the J end lost 4 bases, and 11 bases lay between the germline ends. CDR3 nucleotides: TGTGCCAGCAGCTTAGTATCGGGGGGGAATCAGCCCCAGCATTTT. Its translation: CASSLVSGGNQPQHF.

V usage is TRBV6-1 and J usage is TRBJ1-1; 9 bases fit TRBD1. With 6 bases clipped from V and 6 bases from J, the junction kept 8 bases outside the gene matches. Germline lookup yields CDR1 MNHNS and CDR2 SASEGT. The CDR3 length is 14 residues. The CDR3 DNA is TGTGCCAGCAGCTGGACAGGGGAGTCTTCTGAAGCTTTCTTT. Translation gives CASSWTGESSEAFF.

This chain connects TRBV30 to TRBJ1-2, with 8 positions matching TRBD1. This CDR3 has 13 amino acids. Germline V gene lookup returns CDR1 GTSNPN and CDR2 SVGIG (reference sequence). The V and J ends lost 2 bases and 7 bases, in that order; junction bases with no gene match: 6. CDR3 in amino acids: CAWSQDRGVGYTF. DNA for the CDR3: TGTGCCTGGAGTCAAGACAGGGGTGTTGGCTACACCTTC.

This chain links TRBV7-8 with TRBJ1-5, with TRBD1 as a possible D gene (5 bases). The germline CDR1 and CDR2 sequences are SGHVS and FQNEAQ. The ends were cut back, 5 bases at V and 0 bases at J, with 14 bases in the middle. This CDR3 spans 16 amino acids. CDR3 DNA sequence: TGTGCCAGCAGCCTTTTGAGGGGTATTAGCAATCAGCCCCAGCATTTT. This encodes CASSLLRGISNQPQHF.

The J gene is TRBJ1-2, the V gene TRBV14, with TRBD1 as a possible D gene (6 bases). Germline CDR1 is SGHDN and CDR2 is FVKESK. The germline V and J ends were trimmed by 0 bases and 4 bases, with 12 bases remaining between them. The CDR3 consists of 15 residues. CDR3 DNA sequence: TGTGCCAGCAGCCAAGATGTTGGACAGCTCTATGGCTACACCTTC. Translating it yields CASSQDVGQLYGYTF.